This note documents a single T cell receptor (beta chain) sequence. This receptor's antigen is unknown. No base qualities exist here, and no much larger clone lies one base off it. The immunoSEQ assay amplified TCRB CDR3 regions from about 2 micrograms of genomic DNA, or from all available DNA when less than that amount was available. Multiplex PCR used 60 forward primers for TCR V beta segments and 13 reverse primers for J beta segments. To estimate reads per starting template, synthetic control templates were spiked into each sample at limiting dilution. Sequencing produced 87 bp reads on the Illumina HiSeq System. Regarding the original processing steps: PCR and sequencing errors were removed by a nearest neighbor algorithm that merged closely related sequences. TCR overlap was defined as the percentage of unique tumor TCR beta sequences that were also present in the same patient's peripheral blood. TCRdb holds this immuneACCESS table with in-frame rearrangements only. Some clones are missing; in checked studies, unresolved V genes explain under half, and the rest has no known cause. V and J calls and clone size are copied from that table; D and trimming were computed from the DNA. The sample table contains tens of thousands of clones; only one count was recorded for roughly 80% of them. About 2.1% of the sample is held by the ten biggest clonotypes.

The CDR3 sequence holds 15 residues, the cysteine and phenylalanine included. Left in the record is the CDR3 DNA by itself, 45 bases read in frame from the first base. The germline V gene sets CDR1 to MNHEY and CDR2 to SVGAGI. Between the V and J ends, shortened by 0 bases and 5 bases respectively, the junction contains 11 bases. This entry belongs to a study of glioma-infiltrating T cells after dendritic cell vaccination (dated by TCRdb to about 2016). In the study overall: A cohort of about 15 glioblastoma patients from Phase I and II dendritic cell vaccination trials was included, of whom 9 were newly diagnosed and 6 had recurrent disease. Between about 2002 and 2013, patients were given autologous tumor lysate-pulsed dendritic cell vaccination. To make the vaccine, monocyte-derived dendritic cells were cultured for approximately 7 days with IL-4 and GM-CSF and then pulsed overnight with autologous tumor lysate. Patients received three intradermal dendritic cell vaccine injections at biweekly intervals in the arm below the axilla. In glioblastoma patients vaccinated with dendritic cells, deep sequencing of TCR beta CDR3 regions served to measure the amount of tumor-infiltrating lymphocytes and to compare repertoires between tumor and blood. Survival after dendritic cell vaccination was correlated with TCR sequencing metrics, including TIL content and tumor-blood repertoire overlap. The study at large found these results: Higher estimated pretreatment TIL content predicted longer time to progression and overall survival after dendritic cell vaccination. TCR clonality showed no direct relationship with survival, which suggests that a diverse polyclonal response may be important. The three-group TCR overlap response model was characterized as speculative, and prospective validation of the model was stated to be required. The cohort was small and heterogeneous, with few patients having full blood and tumor sets and even fewer initial-recurrent tumor pairs.

To be selected, patients needed enough residual fresh-frozen tumor tissue and more than two years of available survival data. Although molecular status otherwise differed among the glioblastoma patients, no patient had an isocitrate dehydrogenase mutation. PBMC were collected before vaccination, two weeks after the third vaccination, and at tumor progression if progression occurred. The Qiagen DNeasy Blood extraction Kit was used to extract genomic DNA. The specimen comprised blood, sampled before dendritic cell vaccination. Here the chain combines TRBV6-5 and TRBJ2-4; the D gene is perhaps TRBD2, from 5 matching bases. This clonotype was sampled from a human donor with glioblastoma. The CDR3 protein: CASSYSVLGQNIQYF. The nucleotides are TGTGCCAGCAGTTACTCGGTACTAGGGCAAAACATTCAGTACTTC.